This T cell receptor (beta chain) came from a study of T cells in Graves' hyperthyroidism and ophthalmopathy. Study-level findings and limits: Ophthalmopathy could be told apart from stable hyperthyroidism with a 13 V-J model.

Stable disease denoted Graves' hyperthyroidism without ophthalmopathy progression within 18 months. The study enrolled patients aged 18 to 65 with newly diagnosed hyperthyroidism of under 2 months' duration. Regions amplified from RNA transcripts were the TCR beta CDR3 regions. In the first-round RT-PCR of the TCR CDR3, the HTBI primer set was used. Using its own MiXCR run on the multiplex PCR reads, TCRdb lists one record per CDR3 protein. The sample has a few hundred thousand distinct CDR3 sequences, about 20% seen once. This clonotype was detected ten times or more. Its specificity is unknown. This CDR3 has 13 residues. The V and J ends lost 1 base and 6 bases respectively, with 10 bases between them. CDR1 SGHRS and CDR2 YFSETQ come from the germline V gene.

The sequence was obtained from a man younger than 35 with Graves' hyperthyroidism. This sequence joins TRBV5-1 and TRBJ1-2; D call uncertain. The sequencing input was blood. The CDR3 bases are TGCGCCAGCAGCTTGCTGGGTTTCGATGGCTACACCTTC. Amino acid sequence: CASSLLGFDGYTF.